Shown below are 28 T cell receptor beta chains from a single sample sequenced in a study of blood T cell repertoires in COVID-19. The repertoire was sequenced with immunoSEQ multiplex PCR; TCRdb's copy has only in-frame clones and lacks some. The table shows about 230,000 clones, with around 84% occurring only once. What was sequenced was peripheral blood. Source of these receptors: a middle-aged man who had recovered from COVID-19.

The V and J genes are TRBV25-1 and TRBJ2-7; a possible D gene is TRBD1 (5 bases). Trimming removed 5 bases from V and 3 bases from J, with 11 bases in between. Germline CDR1 reads MGHDK; CDR2 reads SYGVNS. There are 13 residues in the CDR3. CDR3 coding DNA: TGTGCCAGCAGTCGCCAGGACATCTACGAGCAGTACTTC. Its translation is CASSRQDIYEQYF.

The V gene is TRBV2, the J gene TRBJ2-2; 8 nucleotides match TRBD1. Germline lookup yields CDR1 SNHLY and CDR2 FYNNEI. V trimming: 5 bases; J trimming: 1 base; junction bases outside the gene matches: 3. The CDR3 runs to 15 residues. The CDR3, as DNA: TGTGCCAGCAGTCAAGGGACAGGGAACACCGGGGAGCTGTTTTTT. Translated: CASSQGTGNTGELFF.

The genes are TRBV7-2 and TRBJ2-7; 8 bases map to TRBD2. V lost 1 base, J lost 5 bases, and 10 bases stayed unmatched. The CDR3 totals 16 residues. Germline assignment: CDR1 SGHTA and CDR2 FQGNSA. For the CDR3, the DNA is TGTGCCAGCAGCTTAGGAGGGGCGGGGGGCCTCCACGAGCAGTACTTC. It specifies CASSLGGAGGLHEQYF. Full variable domain (rest looked up from reference TRBV7-2 and TRBJ2-7): GAGVSQSPSNKVTEKGKDVELRCDPISGHTALYWYRQSLGQGLEFLIYFQGNSAPDKSGLPSDRFSAERTGGSVSTLTIQRTQQEDSAVYLCASSLGGAGGLHEQYFGPGTRLTVT.

This clone was observed once. The V call is TRBV7-2, the J call TRBJ1-2; D unclear. The CDR3 runs 15 residues. Germline V gives CDR1 SGHTA, CDR2 FQGNSA. V was clipped by 0 bases and J by 1 base, with 9 bases between them. CDR3 protein: CASSLAWRDNYGYTF. In DNA form, the CDR3 reads TGTGCCAGCAGCTTAGCCTGGCGGGATAACTATGGCTACACCTTC.

This chain links TRBV27 with TRBJ1-2, with TRBD1 identical over 8 bases. Germline lookup yields CDR1 MNHEY and CDR2 SMNVEV (reference sequence). The CDR3 length is 14 residues. Losses at the gene ends were 8 bases for V and 8 bases for J; bases not matched to a gene: 13. The CDR3 DNA reads as TGTGCCAGCGGGCTCGGGACAGGCAAAAGGGGCTACACCTTC. Amino acid sequence: CASGLGTGKRGYTF.

This clone was counted only a few times. The chain has TRBV6-5 and TRBJ1-1, with 10 bases that match TRBD1. The CDR3 runs 15 residues. The ends lost 5 bases at V and 5 bases at J; junction bases unmatched: 8. CDR1 and CDR2 from the germline V gene are MNHEY and SVGAGI. The chain's CDR3 is CASSQSGTGVTEAFF. CDR3 nucleotides: TGTGCCAGCAGTCAATCCGGGACAGGGGTGACTGAAGCTTTCTTT.

The table lists this clone with a count of one. The J gene is TRBJ2-3, the V gene TRBV24-1, with D tentatively TRBD2 (6 bases). The germline gives CDR1 KGHDR, CDR2 SFDVKD. Trimming stripped 6 bases from V and 5 bases from J, with 14 bases between. The CDR3 sequence is 14 residues long. The CDR3 sequence is CATSRSSGEDTQYF. The CDR3 bases are TGTGCCACCAGTCGTTCCTCGGGGGAAGATACGCAGTATTTT.

This chain joins TRBV6-2 or TRBV6-3 and TRBJ2-7, with TRBD2 matching over 14 bases. CDR1 MNHEY and CDR2 SVGEGT come from the germline V gene. This CDR3 contains 16 residues. Unmatched junction bases numbered 5, after V lost 5 bases and J lost 2 bases. CDR3 residues: CASSTSGLAGAYEQYF. DNA of the CDR3: TGTGCCAGCAGTACCTCGGGACTAGCGGGAGCCTACGAGCAGTACTTC.

This clone occurred once. This rearrangement joins TRBV7-2 to TRBJ2-3; D remains unclear. The CDR3 length is 14 residues. V lost 0 bases and J 4 bases, leaving 8 bases between the germline ends. CDR1 and CDR2 from the germline V gene are SGHTA and FQGNSA. This CDR3 reads CASSLAFGADTQYF. CDR3 DNA sequence: TGTGCCAGCAGCTTAGCTTTCGGAGCAGATACGCAGTATTTT.

The V and J genes are TRBV7-9 and TRBJ2-5; TRBD2 might be the D (6 bases). CDR3 length: 14 residues. The ends were cut back, 7 bases at V and 5 bases at J, with 17 bases in the middle. Germline CDR1 and CDR2: SEHNR and FQNEAQ (reference sequence). CDR3 coding DNA: TGTGCCAGCACCGCGTGGGGTGGAGGGGAGACCCAGTACTTC. It encodes CASTAWGGGETQYF.

This clone was seen only once. DNA for the CDR3: TGCGCCAGCAGCCAAGGTGCAGGGTGGGTATCTGGGGCCAACGTCCTGACTTTC. Translation gives CASSQGAGWVSGANVLTF. The rearrangement uses TRBV4-3 and TRBJ2-6; tentative D call: TRBD1 (5 bases). The germline gives CDR1 LGHNA, CDR2 YSLEER. V was pared by 1 base and J by 1 base, with 14 bases between. The CDR3 is made up of 18 amino acids.

Only a few counts were recorded for this clone. The chain links TRBV5-1 to TRBJ1-2; 9 bases are a match to TRBD1. CDR1 SGHRS and CDR2 YFSETQ come from the germline V gene. The ends lost 0 bases at V and 8 bases at J; junction bases unmatched: 5. The CDR3 is 14 amino acids. As DNA, the CDR3 is TGCGCCAGCAGCTTGGGGGGACAGGGCGAGGGCTACACCTTC. This gives the protein CASSLGGQGEGYTF. Together with reference TRBV5-1 and TRBJ1-2, the CDR3 gives the full variable domain: KAGVTQTPRYLIKTRGQQVTLSCSPISGHRSVSWYQQTPGQGLQFLFEYFSETQRNKGNFPGRFSGRQFSNSRSEMNVSTLELGDSALYLCASSLGGQGEGYTFGSGTRLTVV.

This clone was recorded a few times. This sample includes further DNA sequences coding for the same CDR3. The rearrangement joins TRBV10-1 to TRBJ1-2, with no clear D. The CDR3 is 11 residues long. Trimming took off 3 bases at V and 8 bases at J, with 7 bases between the two ends. Per germline, CDR1 WNHNN and CDR2 SYGVQD (reference sequence). CDR3 residues: CASSDGYGYTF. DNA for the CDR3: TGCGCCAGCAGTGACGGGTACGGCTACACCTTC.

The rearrangement joins TRBV6-5 to TRBJ2-3, with 9 bases identical to TRBD1. The V gene's germline CDR1 is MNHEY and CDR2 SVGAGI. Trimming at V came to 4 bases and at J to 2 bases, leaving 4 bases not matched to a gene. The CDR3 is made up of 15 amino acids. The CDR3 nucleotides read TGTGCCAGCAGTTTGGGACAGGGCCACACAGATACGCAGTATTTT. Amino acids: CASSLGQGHTDTQYF.

The chain employs TRBV11-3 and TRBJ2-2, with 7 bases fitting TRBD1. The V and J ends lost 1 base and 3 bases, in that order; junction bases with no gene match: 5. This CDR3 spans 16 amino acids. The germline V gene has CDR1 SGHNT and CDR2 YENEEA. CDR3: CASSLGEGQDTGELFF. CDR3 nucleotides: TGTGCCAGCAGCTTAGGCGAAGGACAGGACACCGGGGAGCTGTTTTTT. Full variable domain (missing parts from reference TRBV11-3 and TRBJ2-2): EAGVVQSPRYKIIEKKQPVAFWCNPISGHNTLYWYLQNLGQGPELLIRYENEEAVDDSQLPKDRFSAERLKGVDSTLKIQPAELGDSAVYLCASSLGEGQDTGELFFGEGSRLTVL.

This chain uses TRBV21-1 with TRBJ2-7; the table's D call of TRBD2 was not tested on the DNA. TRBV21-1 is a recognized pseudogene. The CDR3 runs to 14 residues. CDR3 sequence reads: CASSKYSSSYEQYF. The CDR3 region has the DNA TGTGCCAGCAGCAAATATAGCAGCTCCTACGAGCAGTACTTC.

The chain employs TRBV6-5 and TRBJ2-5, with a weak D call TRBD1 (5 bases). V was clipped by 6 bases and J by 4 bases, with 18 bases between them. Per germline, CDR1 MNHEY and CDR2 SVGAGI. The CDR3 totals 15 residues. The CDR3 here is CASRNPQGASETQYF. CDR3 in DNA: TGTGCCAGCAGGAACCCACAAGGGGCGTCAGAGACCCAGTACTTC.

This CDR3 reads CASSFSEAGSSYEQYF. Written as DNA, the CDR3 is TGTGCCAGTAGCTTTTCGGAGGCGGGAAGCTCCTACGAGCAGTACTTC. V and J are TRBV19 and TRBJ2-7; D is possibly TRBD2 (6 bases). V was pared by 6 bases and J by 0 bases, with 18 bases between. This CDR3 has 16 amino acids. Germline loops: CDR1 LNHDA, CDR2 SQIVND (reference sequence).

The chain uses TRBV27 and TRBJ1-6, with 7 nucleotides matching TRBD1. The J segment lost 3 bases and the V segment lost 6 bases, leaving 5 bases of the junction unmatched. This CDR3 spans 15 amino acids. Germline CDR1 is MNHEY and CDR2 is SMNVEV (reference sequence). For the CDR3, the DNA is TGTGCCAGCAGACCTGACAGGGTCTATAATTCACCCCTCCACTTT. Translated, it gives CASRPDRVYNSPLHF.

The V call is TRBV5-1, the J call TRBJ1-2, with D unresolved. In germline, CDR1 is SGHRS, CDR2 YFSETQ. The CDR3 length is 14 residues. Trimming cost V 5 bases and J 4 bases, with 15 bases left between them. The CDR3, as DNA: TGCGCCAGCAGTGATCTGTCATCGGGCTATGGCTACACCTTC. This sequence encodes CASSDLSSGYGYTF.

The genes are TRBV3-1 (or the pseudogene TRBV3-2) and TRBJ1-2; TRBD1 might be the D (6 bases). The germline CDR1 and CDR2 sequences are LGHDT and YNNKEL (reference sequence). The CDR3 has 13 residues. Deletions cut 1 base from V and 6 bases from J, with 9 bases between. The CDR3 nucleotides are TGTGCCAGCAGCCAAGCCGGGACAAATGGCTACACCTTC. It translates to CASSQAGTNGYTF.

The rearrangement joins TRBV9 to TRBJ1-3; the match to TRBD1 covers 9 bases. With 3 bases clipped from V and 3 bases from J, the junction kept 10 bases outside the gene matches. CDR3 length: 17 amino acids. CDR1 and CDR2 from the germline V gene are SGDLS and YYNGEE. This CDR3 is CASSEWVDRGGGNTIYF. The CDR3 DNA sequence: TGTGCCAGCAGCGAGTGGGTGGACAGGGGTGGTGGAAACACCATATATTTT.

This clone has more than one count but fewer than ten. This chain links TRBV7-9 with TRBJ1-3; D not resolved. The CDR3 consists of 13 residues. The V end lost 3 bases, the J end lost 1 base, and 4 bases lay between the germline ends. The germline gives CDR1 SEHNR, CDR2 FQNEAQ (reference sequence). The CDR3 coding sequence is TGTGCCAGCAGCTTTCGTTCTGGAAACACCATATATTTT. Translated, it gives CASSFRSGNTIYF.

The rearrangement uses TRBV27 and TRBJ2-3, with 12 bases fitting TRBD2. Germline V gene data show CDR1 as MNHEY and CDR2 as SMNVEV (reference sequence). This CDR3 is built from 16 residues. J gave up 5 bases and V 4 bases, and 7 bases lay outside the gene matches. Written as DNA, the CDR3 is TGTGCCAGCAGTTCCCCTAGCGGGGGGGCCAAAGATACGCAGTATTTT. It yields the protein CASSSPSGGAKDTQYF.

This rearrangement joins TRBV4-1 to TRBJ1-1, with 9 bases matching TRBD1. This CDR3 contains 15 residues. CDR1 is MGHRA, CDR2 YSYEKL, per germline. The trim removed 8 bases at V and 1 base at J, leaving 8 bases unmatched. CDR3 sequence: CASGPGQGPNTEAFF. DNA for the CDR3: TGCGCCAGCGGCCCGGGACAGGGTCCGAACACTGAAGCTTTCTTT.

The chain recombines TRBV7-9 with TRBJ2-5; 10 bases map to TRBD1. J gave up 3 bases and V 5 bases, and 6 bases lay outside the gene matches. The germline gives CDR1 SEHNR, CDR2 FQNEAQ (reference sequence). The CDR3 has 15 residues. The CDR3 DNA follows: TGTGCCAGCAGCCCAGGGACAGGGGAGGAAGAGACCCAGTACTTC. Amino acid sequence: CASSPGTGEEETQYF.

The table lists this clone with a count of one. V gene TRBV13 combines with J gene TRBJ1-6; 9 bases map to TRBD1. Germline loops: CDR1 PRHDT, CDR2 FYEKMQ (reference sequence). Trimming cost V 5 bases and J 8 bases; bases outside gene matches: 7. The CDR3 sequence is 15 residues long. The CDR3 here is CASSRRQGVDSPLHF. Written as DNA, the CDR3 is TGTGCCAGCAGCAGAAGACAGGGGGTGGATTCACCCCTCCACTTT. Using reference TRBV13 and TRBJ1-6 for the parts outside the CDR3, the full variable domain is AAGVIQSPRHLIKEKRETATLKCYPIPRHDTVYWYQQGPGQDPQFLISFYEKMQSDKGSIPDRFSAQQFSDYHSELNMSSLELGDSALYFCASSRRQGVDSPLHFGNGTRLTVT.

The rearrangement links TRBV29-1 to TRBJ1-1; 9 bases agree with TRBD1. Germline CDR1 SQVTM, CDR2 ANQGSEA. The CDR3 is made up of 13 amino acids. V gave up 4 bases and J gave up 4 bases; unmatched junction bases: 4. CDR3 amino acids: CSVVETGGTEAFF. CDR3 nucleotides: TGCAGCGTTGTCGAGACAGGGGGCACTGAAGCTTTCTTT.